The 3 T cell receptor beta chains given below trace back to one sample, sequenced in a study of PD-1 blockade in classical Hodgkin lymphoma. Using immunoSEQ multiplex PCR, the repertoire was profiled, and TCRdb retains in-frame clones only, with some absent. The sample has about 24,000 clones, roughly 80% seen once. Time point defined: cycle 4 day 1 (C4D1), after less than seven weeks of nivolumab. The patients all showed relapse after autologous stem cell transplantation, while their brentuximab vedotin exposure varied. Specimen: peripheral blood mononuclear cells (PBMCs), collected before the fourth cycle of nivolumab. Receptors were obtained from a human donor with classical Hodgkin lymphoma.

This clone occurred once. The chain has TRBV11-2 and TRBJ2-1, with a tentative D call TRBD2 (5 bases). This CDR3 has 15 amino acids. CDR1 and CDR2 from the germline V gene are SGHAT and FQNNGV. Trimming shortened V by 6 bases and J by 10 bases, and 22 bases separated the two germline ends. CDR3 protein: CASRQPGKPRPEQFF. For the CDR3, the DNA is TGTGCCAGCAGACAGCCCGGGAAACCCCGACCGGAGCAGTTCTTC.

The V call is TRBV27, the J call TRBJ2-3, with 7 bases lining up with TRBD1. V was pared by 3 bases and J by 9 bases, with 6 bases of the junction left unmatched. Germline CDR1 and CDR2: MNHEY and SMNVEV (reference sequence). The CDR3 is 13 residues long. The CDR3 reads CASSLTGFGTQYF. The CDR3 region has the DNA TGTGCCAGCAGTTTGACAGGGTTCGGGACGCAGTATTTT.

The chain carries TRBV9 and TRBJ1-3; D possibly corresponds to TRBD1 (5 bases). The CDR3 loop spans 16 amino acids. The germline V and J ends were trimmed by 0 bases and 0 bases, with 10 bases remaining between them. Per the germline V gene, CDR1 is SGDLS and CDR2 is YYNGEE. The CDR3 is CASSVDPGNSGNTIYF. CDR3 nucleotide sequence: TGTGCCAGCAGCGTAGATCCAGGGAACTCTGGAAACACCATATATTTT. Complete variable domain (other parts from reference TRBV9 and TRBJ1-3): DSGVTQTPKHLITATGQRVTLRCSPRSGDLSVYWYQQSLDQGLQFLIQYYNGEERAKGNILERFSAQQFPDLHSELNLSSLELGDSALYFCASSVDPGNSGNTIYFGEGSWLTVV.